Listed here are 32 T cell receptor beta chains from one sample, sequenced in a study of blood T cell repertoires in COVID-19. This table comes from immunoSEQ multiplex PCR, and its TCRdb copy is limited to in-frame clones, with some not included. This sample has under 150,000 clones; about three quarters occur once, and the top ten carry under 15%. What was sequenced was peripheral blood. The source is a man at least 80 years old with acute or convalescent COVID-19.

The chain joins TRBV3-1 (or the pseudogene TRBV3-2) to TRBJ2-4; D unclear. CDR1 is LGHDT, CDR2 YNNKEL, per germline (reference sequence). CDR3 length: 13 amino acids. The V end lost 3 bases, the J end lost 12 bases, and 15 bases lay between the germline ends. In nucleotides, the CDR3 is TGTGCCAGCAGCCACCGAGGATCGAAGCATCAGTACTTC. This gives the protein CASSHRGSKHQYF.

The CDR3 DNA follows: TGTGCCAGCAGGGAGCGGAGTAGCGGGTACGAGCAGTACTTC. Protein sequence: CASRERSSGYEQYF. V and J are TRBV2 and TRBJ2-7, with TRBD2 identical over 7 bases. The junction had 9 bases not matched to a gene; V was cut back by 6 bases and J by 4 bases. This CDR3 is 14 amino acids long. Germline V CDR1 and CDR2: SNHLY, FYNNEI.

This chain links TRBV5-1 with TRBJ1-1; 8 bases line up with TRBD1. The CDR3 runs 15 residues. V shed 3 bases, J shed 3 bases, and the junction held 7 bases outside the gene matches. CDR1 is SGHRS, CDR2 YFSETQ, per germline. The CDR3: CASSYDRGWDTEAFF. In DNA form, the CDR3 reads TGCGCCAGCAGCTATGACAGGGGATGGGACACTGAAGCTTTCTTT.

This chain connects TRBV28 to TRBJ2-7; 8 bases are shared with TRBD1. The CDR3 extends over 16 amino acids. Per germline, CDR1 MDHEN and CDR2 SYDVKM. Unmatched junction bases numbered 12, after V lost 7 bases and J lost 1 base. The CDR3 loop is CASIAQPGGGSYEQYF. DNA of the CDR3: TGTGCCAGCATAGCCCAGCCAGGGGGCGGGTCCTACGAGCAGTACTTC. Complete variable domain (other parts from reference TRBV28 and TRBJ2-7): DVKVTQSSRYLVKRTGEKVFLECVQDMDHENMFWYRQDPGLGLRLIYFSYDVKMKEKGDIPEGYSVSREKKERFSLILESASTNQTSMYLCASIAQPGGGSYEQYFGPGTRLTVT.

The chain carries TRBV29-1 and TRBJ2-1, with 12 bases that match TRBD2. CDR3 size: 13 residues. The trim removed 4 bases at V and 7 bases at J, leaving 2 bases unmatched. CDR1 is SQVTM, CDR2 ANQGSEA, per germline. The CDR3 here is CSVALAGGNEQFF. In DNA form, the CDR3 reads TGCAGCGTTGCACTAGCGGGGGGAAATGAGCAGTTCTTC.

The chain employs TRBV10-2 and TRBJ2-5; possible D gene TRBD1, 6 bases. Germline CDR1 reads WSHSY; CDR2 reads SAAADI. This CDR3 contains 15 residues. Trimming cost V 6 bases and J 4 bases, with 18 bases left between them. Here the CDR3 DNA reads TGCGCCAGCAGGGTCGGGACACGGTCATCAGAGACCCAGTACTTC. Translation: CASRVGTRSSETQYF.

The sample holds a few counts of this clone. The rearrangement links TRBV28 to TRBJ2-5; 9 bases line up with TRBD1. The CDR3 has 15 amino acids. CDR1 and CDR2 from the germline V gene are MDHEN and SYDVKM. Germline trimming cut 4 bases from V and 2 bases from J; bases unmatched to any gene: 5. DNA for the CDR3: TGTGCCAGCAGTTCACACGACAGGGGGCAAGAGACCCAGTACTTC. Residues: CASSSHDRGQETQYF.

This chain connects TRBV7-8 to TRBJ1-5, with 7 bases identical to TRBD1. Germline trimming cut 4 bases from V and 1 base from J; bases unmatched to any gene: 13. CDR1 is SGHVS and CDR2 is FQNEAQ in the germline V gene. The CDR3 spans 18 residues. CDR3 nucleotide sequence: TGTGCCAGCAGCTCCTACAGGGGCGGGAGGTCGAGCAATCAGCCCCAGCATTTT. Its translation: CASSSYRGGRSSNQPQHF.

The V and J genes are TRBV28 and TRBJ1-5, with 7 bases matching TRBD1. Germline assignment: CDR1 MDHEN and CDR2 SYDVKM. There are 14 residues in the CDR3. V lost 4 bases to trimming and J lost 6 bases; unmatched junction nucleotides: 6. The CDR3 spells CASSYTGVLQPQHF. CDR3 coding DNA: TGTGCCAGCAGTTATACAGGGGTACTTCAGCCCCAGCATTTT.

The chain recombines TRBV5-5 with TRBJ1-2, with D possibly matching TRBD1 (5 bases). The CDR3 runs 13 residues. V was trimmed by 4 bases and J by 4 bases, leaving 11 bases between them. Per the germline V gene, CDR1 is SGHKS and CDR2 is YYEKEE (reference sequence). The CDR3 DNA reads TGTGCCAGCAGCCAAGACAGTCTCTATGGCTACACCTTC. This gives the protein CASSQDSLYGYTF.

This clone was detected only a few times. The chain recombines TRBV5-1 with TRBJ1-3, with unresolved D. The V end lost 1 base, the J end lost 4 bases, and 6 bases lay between the germline ends. Germline CDR1 and CDR2: SGHRS and YFSETQ. The CDR3 loop spans 13 amino acids. For the CDR3, the DNA is TGCGCCAGCAGCTTGAACAGCGGAAACACCATATATTTT. The encoded protein is CASSLNSGNTIYF.

This chain uses TRBV10-3 with TRBJ1-1; 9 positions agree with TRBD1. The CDR3 runs to 15 residues. Losses at the gene ends were 3 bases for V and 4 bases for J; bases not matched to a gene: 6. CDR1 and CDR2 (germline): ENHRY, SYGVKD. In nucleotides, the CDR3 is TGTGCCATCAGTGACCCGGGACAGGGCGGCACTGAAGCTTTCTTT. Its protein is CAISDPGQGGTEAFF.

This chain uses TRBV12-3 or TRBV12-4 with TRBJ1-2; 7 nucleotides align to TRBD1. This CDR3 contains 13 residues. J gave up 7 bases and V 6 bases, and 8 bases lay outside the gene matches. The CDR3 here is CASRRQGSAGYTF. As DNA, the CDR3 is TGTGCCAGCAGGAGACAGGGATCGGCTGGCTACACCTTC.

This chain uses TRBV12-3 or TRBV12-4 with TRBJ1-3, with D possibly matching TRBD1 (5 bases). V shed 8 bases and J shed 0 bases, with 5 bases lying between them. The CDR3 length is 12 residues. CDR3 region: CASDSSGNTIYF. CDR3 DNA sequence: TGTGCCAGCGACAGCTCTGGAAACACCATATATTTT.

V gene TRBV19 combines with J gene TRBJ1-5, with 9 positions matching TRBD1. This CDR3 is 15 amino acids long. In germline, CDR1 is LNHDA, CDR2 SQIVND (reference sequence). Trimming took 4 bases from V and 12 from J; bases not matched to a gene: 13. The CDR3 region has the DNA TGTGCCAGTAGTAACACGGGACAGGGCCTCGGCGTCCAGCATTTT. It specifies CASSNTGQGLGVQHF.

The gene calls are TRBV7-8 and TRBJ1-1; no definite D call. V was cut by 2 bases and J by 4 bases, with 8 bases left in between. Germline V gene sequence: CDR1 SGHVS, CDR2 FQNEAQ. There are 13 residues in the CDR3. In DNA, the CDR3 is TGTGCCAGCAGCTTAATCCGGGGCACTGAAGCTTTCTTT. Translating gives CASSLIRGTEAFF.

The chain uses TRBV6-2 or TRBV6-3 and TRBJ1-2, with TRBD1 matching 9 bases. The V segment lost 4 bases and the J segment 7 bases; nucleotides outside the gene matches: 7. The CDR3 sequence is 14 residues long. In germline, CDR1 is MNHEY, CDR2 SVGEGT. The chain's CDR3 is CASSSWDRDPGYTF. The CDR3 nucleotides read TGTGCCAGCAGTTCTTGGGACAGGGACCCTGGCTACACCTTC.

The J gene is TRBJ2-1, the V gene TRBV29-1; 13 bases match TRBD2. The CDR3 length is 18 residues. The trim removed 2 bases at V and 0 bases at J, leaving 7 bases unmatched. The V gene's germline CDR1 is SQVTM and CDR2 ANQGSEA. The CDR3 loop is CSVERLAGGKSSYNEQFF. CDR3 in DNA: TGCAGCGTTGAAAGACTAGCGGGGGGCAAGAGCTCCTACAATGAGCAGTTCTTC.

The chain has TRBV30 and TRBJ2-7; D is perhaps TRBD1 (6 bases). Per germline, CDR1 GTSNPN and CDR2 SVGIG (reference sequence). Trimming pared 3 bases from V and 6 bases from J, leaving 18 bases between. The CDR3 loop spans 14 amino acids. As DNA, the CDR3 is TGTGCCTGGAGCCTCTGGGCCAGGGGCGGCGAGCAGTACTTC. Its protein is CAWSLWARGGEQYF.

The CDR3 DNA follows: TGTGCCAGGGAGGGGCAAGGGAGAGCTTTCTTT. Translated: CAREGQGRAFF. The chain combines TRBV7-3 with TRBJ1-1, with a weak D call TRBD1 (5 bases). Trimming took off 9 bases at V and 10 bases at J, with 15 bases between the two ends. This CDR3 contains 11 residues. CDR1 is SGHTA and CDR2 is FQGTGA in the germline V gene.

The gene calls are TRBV9 and TRBJ2-3, with 8 bases matching TRBD2. Germline loops: CDR1 SGDLS, CDR2 YYNGEE. The CDR3 runs to 15 residues. The V segment lost 2 bases and the J segment 4 bases; nucleotides outside the gene matches: 6. Written as DNA, the CDR3 is TGTGCCAGCAGCGTCCGGGGGGGCAGGGCAGATACGCAGTATTTT. It codes for CASSVRGGRADTQYF. The variable domain in full, completed from reference TRBV9 and TRBJ2-3, reads DSGVTQTPKHLITATGQRVTLRCSPRSGDLSVYWYQQSLDQGLQFLIQYYNGEERAKGNILERFSAQQFPDLHSELNLSSLELGDSALYFCASSVRGGRADTQYFGPGTRLTVL.

J is TRBJ2-4 and V is TRBV10-3, with 7 positions matching TRBD1. The CDR3 is 16 amino acids. Germline CDR1 ENHRY, CDR2 SYGVKD. J gave up 0 bases and V 5 bases, and 7 bases lay outside the gene matches. CDR3 in amino acids: CAISKTGDLAKNIQYF. Written as DNA, the CDR3 is TGTGCCATCAGTAAAACAGGGGATCTAGCCAAAAACATTCAGTACTTC.

This chain joins TRBV7-3 and TRBJ1-5; 8 nucleotides align to TRBD1. In germline, CDR1 is SGHTA, CDR2 FQGTGA. The CDR3 runs to 14 residues. Trimming at V came to 3 bases and at J to 6 bases, leaving 4 bases not matched to a gene. CDR3 amino acids: CASSFNRGSQPQHF. CDR3 nucleotides: TGTGCCAGCAGCTTTAACAGGGGGAGTCAGCCCCAGCATTTT.

The chain employs TRBV11-3 and TRBJ2-2, with D possibly matching TRBD1 (5 bases). The V gene's germline CDR1 is SGHNT and CDR2 YENEEA. The CDR3 loop spans 18 amino acids. Trimming stripped 0 bases from V and 4 bases from J, with 18 bases between. The CDR3 is CASSLDLVGAPGTGELFF. As DNA, the CDR3 is TGTGCCAGCAGCTTAGATCTTGTAGGGGCTCCGGGCACCGGGGAGCTGTTTTTT.

The chain carries TRBV9 and TRBJ2-7; perhaps TRBD1 as D (5 bases). Between the trimmed V and J ends, which lost 1 base and 2 bases, there was a span of 13 bases. In germline, CDR1 is SGDLS, CDR2 YYNGEE. This CDR3 contains 15 residues. In DNA form, the CDR3 reads TGTGCCAGCAGCGTACAGGGTAACCCCACCTACGAGCAGTACTTC. Translation gives CASSVQGNPTYEQYF.

J is TRBJ2-3 and V is TRBV24-1; TRBD1 matches at 11 bases. Per germline, CDR1 KGHDR and CDR2 SFDVKD. This CDR3 has 16 residues. Trimming removed 2 bases from V and 4 bases from J; junction bases left unmatched: 4. This CDR3 is CATSDWGQGEADTQYF. The CDR3 DNA sequence: TGTGCCACCAGTGATTGGGGACAGGGGGAAGCAGATACGCAGTATTTT.

In DNA form, the CDR3 reads TGTGCCAGCAGCCCGACAGGTTATAGCAATCAGCCCCAGCATTTT. Translated: CASSPTGYSNQPQHF. The V call is TRBV7-2, the J call TRBJ1-5; possible D gene TRBD1, 6 bases. V gave up 5 bases and J gave up 0 bases, with 11 bases separating them. This CDR3 is 15 amino acids long. Germline assignment: CDR1 SGHTA and CDR2 FQGNSA.

The V gene is TRBV10-3, the J gene TRBJ1-2, with D uncertain. The CDR3 consists of 13 residues. Trimming took 1 base from V and 2 from J, leaving 5 bases between them. The V gene's germline CDR1 is ENHRY and CDR2 SYGVKD. CDR3 loop: CAISEFENYGYTF. The CDR3 nucleotides are TGTGCCATCAGTGAGTTTGAGAACTATGGCTACACCTTC.

This sequence joins TRBV18 and TRBJ2-5; TRBD1 is a possible D gene (6 bases). Germline assignment: CDR1 KGHSH and CDR2 LQKENI. V lost 3 bases to trimming and J lost 2 bases, with 10 bases between them. The CDR3 is made up of 14 amino acids. CDR3 in amino acids: CASSPTGFQETQYF. The CDR3 DNA follows: TGTGCCAGCTCACCGACAGGATTTCAAGAGACCCAGTACTTC.

This chain connects TRBV19 to TRBJ2-2; TRBD1 matches at 7 bases. The germline V gene has CDR1 LNHDA and CDR2 SQIVND (reference sequence). CDR3 size: 12 residues. J was trimmed by 6 bases and V by 6 bases; bases with no gene match: 1. CDR3 DNA: TGTGCCAGTAGAACAGGGGCCGGGGAGCTGTTTTTT. It yields the protein CASRTGAGELFF.

In this sample, this clone turned up a few times. V and J are TRBV10-2 and TRBJ2-6; possible D gene TRBD2, 7 bases. V was clipped by 3 bases and J by 0 bases, with 9 bases between them. This CDR3 has 16 residues. Germline CDR1 WSHSY, CDR2 SAAADI. The CDR3: CASSDRGASGANVLTF. CDR3 sequence (DNA): TGCGCCAGCAGTGATCGGGGGGCCTCTGGGGCCAACGTCCTGACTTTC.

This clone showed up just a few times. The chain has TRBV9 and TRBJ2-7; 7 nucleotides match TRBD1. Germline CDR1 is SGDLS and CDR2 is YYNGEE. The CDR3 runs to 15 residues. J gave up 3 bases and V 0 bases, and 6 bases lay outside the gene matches. Written as DNA, the CDR3 is TGTGCCAGCAGCGTAGGGGACAGCCGTGTCTACGAGCAGTACTTC. Its translation: CASSVGDSRVYEQYF. Based on the CDR3 plus reference TRBV9 and TRBJ2-7, the full variable domain is DSGVTQTPKHLITATGQRVTLRCSPRSGDLSVYWYQQSLDQGLQFLIQYYNGEERAKGNILERFSAQQFPDLHSELNLSSLELGDSALYFCASSVGDSRVYEQYFGPGTRLTVT.